One sample yielded the 18 T cell receptor beta chains listed below, sequenced in a study of T cells in Graves' hyperthyroidism and ophthalmopathy. It was RNA transcripts that yielded the amplified TCR beta CDR3 regions. An initial round of RT-PCR targeting the TCR CDR3 relied on the HTBI primer set. TCRdb re-called the multiplex PCR reads with MiXCR, one entry per CDR3 protein. The repertoire has about 410,000 distinct CDR3 sequences, about 14% of them found once; the top ten carry about 19%. Sequencing input: blood. The source is a woman in her twenties or thirties with Graves' ophthalmopathy.

A few counts support this clonotype. V gene TRBV25-1 combines with J gene TRBJ1-2, with D unclear. Per the germline V gene, CDR1 is MGHDK and CDR2 is SYGVNS. V was cut by 8 bases and J by 0 bases, with 13 bases left in between. CDR3 length: 14 residues. CDR3 amino acids: CASGEGGSNYGYTF. CDR3 DNA sequence: TGTGCCAGCGGAGAGGGCGGATCTAACTATGGCTACACCTTC.

This clonotype was seen more than once but under ten times. The V call is TRBV5-1, the J call TRBJ2-3; no firm D call. Germline values: CDR1 SGHRS, CDR2 YFSETQ. V lost 2 bases, J lost 0 bases, and 10 bases lay in between. The CDR3 spans 15 residues. CDR3 loop: CASSLDGPSTDTQYF. The CDR3 nucleotides read TGCGCCAGCAGCTTAGACGGCCCTAGCACAGATACGCAGTATTTT.

This clonotype was seen only a few times. This sequence joins TRBV5-6 and TRBJ1-6, with TRBD1 matching 7 bases. This CDR3 region has 14 residues. After removal of 0 bases from V and 10 bases from J, the junction contained 4 bases not matched to a gene. CDR1 is SGHDT and CDR2 is YYEEEE in the germline V gene. The CDR3 reads CASSLGQGLSPLHF. The CDR3 region has the DNA TGTGCCAGCAGCTTGGGACAGGGCCTATCACCCCTCCACTTT.

This clonotype was detected many times. The CDR3 is CASRPRQLNEQFF. The CDR3 nucleotides are TGTGCCAGCAGACCACGACAGCTGAATGAGCAGTTCTTC. The chain uses TRBV6-1 and TRBJ2-1; tentative D call: TRBD1 (5 bases). The CDR3 is 13 residues long. Germline lookup yields CDR1 MNHNS and CDR2 SASEGT. With 6 bases removed from V and 7 bases from J, the gap between germline ends came to 13 bases.

This clonotype was observed a handful of times. The chain is built from TRBV15 and TRBJ1-3; D is undetermined. V was shortened by 1 base and J by 1 base, with 5 bases between the two germline ends. CDR1 and CDR2 (germline): LNHNV, YYDKDF (reference sequence). The CDR3 length is 14 residues. The CDR3 nucleotides read TGTGCCACCAGCAGAGTTGGATCTGGAAACACCATATATTTT. This encodes CATSRVGSGNTIYF.

This clonotype showed up many times. The V call is TRBV12-3 or TRBV12-4, the J call TRBJ1-2, with TRBD1 as a possible D gene (5 bases). With 2 bases removed from V and 1 base from J, the gap between germline ends came to 17 bases. CDR3 length equals 17 residues. The CDR3 nucleotides read TGTGCCAGCAGTTTATTCTTAGGACACCGAAATAACTATGGCTACACCTTC. Translated, it gives CASSLFLGHRNNYGYTF.

The chain carries TRBV20-1 and TRBJ2-3; 8 positions agree with TRBD2. J was trimmed by 7 bases and V by 6 bases; bases with no gene match: 18. The CDR3 loop spans 16 amino acids. CDR1 is DFQATT and CDR2 is SNEGSKA in the germline V gene (reference sequence). This CDR3 reads CSATRDTIGGAYTQYF. The CDR3, as DNA: TGCAGTGCAACCCGGGACACTATCGGGGGGGCGTATACGCAGTATTTT.

This clonotype came up a few times. V gene TRBV9 combines with J gene TRBJ1-3; maybe TRBD1 (6 bases). There are 16 residues in the CDR3. Trimming removed 4 bases at V and 3 bases at J, with 17 bases between. The germline V gene has CDR1 SGDLS and CDR2 YYNGEE. The CDR3 loop reads CASSPDGQMIGNTIYF. For the CDR3, the DNA is TGTGCCAGCAGCCCCGACGGACAGATGATTGGAAACACCATATATTTT.

This clonotype was found many times. The V gene is TRBV6-1, the J gene TRBJ1-5; tentative D call: TRBD1 (6 bases). V was cut by 10 bases and J by 0 bases, with 13 bases left in between. Germline assignment: CDR1 MNHNS and CDR2 SASEGT. This CDR3 region has 14 residues. The CDR3 protein is CATERQDSNQPQHF. The CDR3 DNA sequence: TGTGCCACGGAAAGACAGGATAGCAATCAGCCCCAGCATTTT.

This clonotype was seen ten or more times. This sequence joins TRBV20-1 and TRBJ2-7; D unresolved. With 2 bases removed from V and 6 bases from J, the gap between germline ends came to 14 bases. Per the germline V gene, CDR1 is DFQATT and CDR2 is SNEGSKA (reference sequence). CDR3 length: 13 amino acids. The CDR3: CSARLHLLGEQYF. The DNA of the CDR3 is TGCAGTGCTAGACTACACCTGTTGGGCGAGCAGTACTTC.

This clonotype was recorded at least ten times. This chain links TRBV20-1 with TRBJ2-4; a weak D match, TRBD1 (6 bases). This CDR3 contains 16 residues. Germline V gives CDR1 DFQATT, CDR2 SNEGSKA (reference sequence). With 1 base removed from V and 1 base from J, the gap between germline ends came to 14 bases. The CDR3 DNA is TGCAGTGCTAGAGTTCAGGGGTCGGGGGCCAAAAACATTCAGTACTTC. This sequence encodes CSARVQGSGAKNIQYF.

The rearrangement uses TRBV6-2 or TRBV6-3 and TRBJ1-1, with 9 bases matching TRBD1. CDR1 is MNHEY and CDR2 is SVGEGT in the germline V gene. The V and J ends lost 5 bases and 8 bases, in that order; junction bases with no gene match: 9. The CDR3 is 14 residues long. Written as DNA, the CDR3 is TGTGCCAGCAGTACCTCGGGACAGGGCCAAGAAGCTTTCTTT. Its protein is CASSTSGQGQEAFF.

This clonotype was detected ten times or more. The CDR3 protein is CASRTQGPSYNEQFF. In nucleotides, the CDR3 is TGTGCCAGCAGGACCCAGGGTCCCTCCTACAATGAGCAGTTCTTC. The V and J genes are TRBV2 and TRBJ2-1; D might be TRBD1 (5 bases). The ends were cut back, 6 bases at V and 0 bases at J, with 12 bases in the middle. The CDR3 spans 15 residues. Germline-derived CDR1 and CDR2 are SNHLY and FYNNEI. The full variable domain, rest sourced from reference TRBV2 and TRBJ2-1, is EPEVTQTPSHQVTQMGQEVILRCVPISNHLYFYWYRQILGQKVEFLVSFYNNEISEKSEIFDDQFSVERPDGSNFTLKIRSTKLEDSAMYFCASRTQGPSYNEQFFGPGTRLTVL.

This clonotype was counted at least ten times. The rearrangement joins TRBV2 to TRBJ2-3, with a weak D call TRBD2 (7 bases). CDR3 length: 15 amino acids. The germline V and J ends were trimmed by 3 bases and 3 bases, with 13 bases remaining between them. Germline V lookup: CDR1 SNHLY, CDR2 FYNNEI. The CDR3 loop reads CASSEGGGATDTQYF. The CDR3 DNA follows: TGTGCCAGCAGTGAGGGCGGGGGCGCGACAGATACGCAGTATTTT.

The V gene is TRBV25-1, the J gene TRBJ2-5; D is perhaps TRBD2 (5 bases). Germline CDR1 is MGHDK and CDR2 is SYGVNS. This CDR3 has 15 residues. V lost 6 bases to trimming and J lost 1 base, with 15 bases between them. This CDR3 reads CASSKPSGPQETQYF. The CDR3 DNA is TGTGCCAGCAGCAAGCCCAGCGGCCCCCAAGAGACCCAGTACTTC.

In this sample, this clonotype turned up many times. The chain recombines TRBV6-1 with TRBJ2-7; the D gene is possibly TRBD1 (5 bases). CDR3 length: 12 residues. The germline V gene has CDR1 MNHNS and CDR2 SASEGT. Between the trimmed V and J ends, which lost 6 bases and 8 bases, there was a span of 14 bases. CDR3 coding DNA: TGTGCCAGCAGCAACACTTGGGGCAAGCAGTACTTC. It encodes CASSNTWGKQYF.

This clonotype was seen ten or more times. The V and J genes are TRBV7-9 and TRBJ2-1, with 10 bases fitting TRBD2. The CDR3 has 14 residues. V shed 6 bases, J shed 8 bases, and the junction held 7 bases outside the gene matches. CDR1 is SEHNR and CDR2 is FQNEAQ in the germline V gene (reference sequence). CDR3 coding DNA: TGTGCCAGCAGTGAGCGGGGGGGCTTGGATGAGCAGTTCTTC. Translating gives CASSERGGLDEQFF. Variable domain in full (rest from reference TRBV7-9 and TRBJ2-1): DTGVSQNPRHKITKRGQNVTFRCDPISEHNRLYWYRQTLGQGPEFLTYFQNEAQLEKSRLLSDRFSAERPKGSFSTLEIQRTEQGDSAMYLCASSERGGLDEQFFGPGTRLTVL.

In its sample, this clonotype was seen a few times. The chain links TRBV19 to TRBJ2-5; TRBD2 matches at 8 bases. The CDR3 has 15 residues. CDR1 is LNHDA and CDR2 is SQIVND in the germline V gene (reference sequence). The ends lost 8 bases at V and 1 base at J; junction bases unmatched: 9. The CDR3 reads CASSRGGLLQETQYF. The CDR3 DNA sequence: TGTGCCAGTTCACGGGGGGGCCTGCTCCAAGAGACCCAGTACTTC.